This TCR beta chain was obtained from a study of T cell responses to AZD1222 COVID-19 vaccine. Note on this clone: What it binds is not known.

The CDR3 runs to 15 residues. Germline V gene lookup returns CDR1 LNHDA and CDR2 SQIVND (reference sequence). V trimming: 5 bases; J trimming: 6 bases; junction bases outside the gene matches: 7. Clones were read by immunoSEQ multiplex PCR, and TCRdb kept only the in-frame ones, dropping some. The sample lists about 88,000 clones, less than 90% occurring once. Study observations and caveats: Regions left unmutated in variants are reportedly the target of nearly half of spike-specific TCRs. Recipients of two AZD1222 doses showed rising Spike-specific TCR breadth and depth. Only a handful of people who got AZD1222 tested seropositive at baseline.

The sequence came from an adult who received the AZD1222 COVID-19 vaccine. The starting material was peripheral blood, obtained 28 days after the second AZD1222 dose. The chain has TRBV19 and TRBJ2-3; 11 bases agree with TRBD1. The CDR3: CASSPRTGGRDTQYF. The CDR3 coding sequence is TGTGCCAGTAGTCCTCGGACAGGGGGCCGGGATACGCAGTATTTT. The full variable domain, completed using reference TRBV19 and TRBJ2-3, is DGGITQSPKYLFRKEGQNVTLSCEQNLNHDAMYWYRQDPGQGLRLIYYSQIVNDFQKGDIAEGYSVSREKKESFPLTVTSAQKNPTAFYLCASSPRTGGRDTQYFGPGTRLTVL.